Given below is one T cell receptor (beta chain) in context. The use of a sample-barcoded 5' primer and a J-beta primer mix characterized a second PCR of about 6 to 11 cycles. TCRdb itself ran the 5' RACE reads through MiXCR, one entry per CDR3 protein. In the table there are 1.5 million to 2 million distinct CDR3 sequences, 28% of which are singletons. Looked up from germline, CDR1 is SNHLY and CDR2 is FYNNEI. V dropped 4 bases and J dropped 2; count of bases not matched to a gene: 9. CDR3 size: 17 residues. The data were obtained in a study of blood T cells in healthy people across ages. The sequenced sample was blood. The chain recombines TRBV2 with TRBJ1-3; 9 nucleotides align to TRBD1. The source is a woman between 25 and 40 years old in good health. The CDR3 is CASSGPTGTGTGNTIYF. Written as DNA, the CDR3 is TGTGCCAGCAGTGGGCCAACCGGGACAGGGACTGGAAACACCATATATTTT. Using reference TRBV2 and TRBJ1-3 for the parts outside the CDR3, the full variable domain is EPEVTQTPSHQVTQMGQEVILRCVPISNHLYFYWYRQILGQKVEFLVSFYNNEISEKSEIFDDQFSVERPDGSNFTLKIRSTKLEDSAMYFCASSGPTGTGTGNTIYFGEGSWLTVV.